This T cell receptor (beta chain) is from a study of T cell responses to AZD1222 COVID-19 vaccine (dated by TCRdb to 2020 to 2022). Regarding the complete study: A total of about 240 trial participants underwent TCR sequencing, of whom roughly 210 received two doses of AZD1222 and about 26 received two doses of the MenACWY control vaccine. Enrollment into the trials was organized by age into subgroups of 18-55, 56-69 and 70-plus years, and those subgroups contained about 150, 27 and 61 TCR-sequenced participants, respectively.

Results the study describes overall, beyond this receptor: In the small 56-69-year group, the increase in depth fell short of significance, most likely because of low power. Because no day 14 peak-response samples were available, the repertoires could be characterized only after the peak T cell response. After two AZD1222 doses, spike-specific TCR breadth and depth were significantly higher than at day 0 and than in MenACWY recipients. Epitopes outside the regions mutated in the B.1.351 and B.1.1.7 variants were reportedly recognized by nearly half of the unique spike-specific TCRs. Participants were mostly white British and included more females than males, and it was suggested by the authors that clonal diversity may have been underestimated. Conclusions about previously exposed vaccinees are limited because only a handful of AZD1222 recipients were SARS-CoV-2 seropositive at baseline. The whole spike protein was spanned by vaccine-associated CD4 TCRs, and dominant responses were seen in regions 160-218 and 743-854.

The time point label of this sample denotes: about 28 days (+/-7) after the second vaccine dose. AZD1222 recipients given second doses at about 4 weeks or at about 12 weeks were pooled, since spike-specific TCR depth and breadth were not found to differ between the two schedules. Samples from vaccinated people were obtained from the UK trials COV001 and COV002, which included a single-blind randomized controlled phase 2/3 trial of AZD1222 (ChAdOx1 nCoV-19) in healthy adults. Trial participant PBMC samples were collected at day 0 and day 28 after the second dose for TCRbeta chain sequencing. The CDR3 regions of human TCRbeta chains were subjected to immunosequencing. In the original analysis: TCRs in the repertoires were matched against a reference library of SARS-CoV-2-specific TCRs that had been generated with the MIRA antigen-specificity platform. Breadth meant the fraction of unique TCRs that were SARS-CoV-2-associated, whereas depth meant the fraction of total T cells that were SARS-CoV-2-associated. Using the MIRA data, every spike-specific TCR was mapped to the spike region that the TCR reacted to and assigned to either a CD4 or a CD8 class. Log10-transformed breadth and depth values were compared by one-way ANOVA with Sidak's multiple comparisons tests. This is the immuneACCESS table as TCRdb keeps it, with only in-frame sequences that have V and J called. A part of the clones is gone; compared with another copy, unresolved V genes explain less than half, and the rest is unexplained. V, J and clone size reflect that table, while D and trimming were determined from the DNA. A total of about 140,000 clones appear in this sample, 92% of them only once. The top ten hold around 3.3% of the sample.

The CDR1 and CDR2 encoded by the germline V gene are MNHEY and SVGAGI. Including cysteine and phenylalanine, the CDR3 has 16 amino acids. Here the CDR3 DNA is all that survives: 48 bases in frame from base 1. V is shortened by 2 bases, J by 5 bases, and the region joining them spans 15 bases. As regards this clone: Its target antigen remains unknown. Per-base qualities were not stored, and no clone one base away is much larger.

The chain was built from TRBV6-5 and TRBJ1-4; tentative D gene TRBD1, with 5 bases matching. The source material was peripheral blood, sampled 28 days after the second AZD1222 dose. The sequence derives from an adult who received the AZD1222 COVID-19 vaccine. Here the CDR3 is given as CASSYGASRGNEKLFF. The DNA sequence is TGTGCCAGCAGTTACGGGGCGAGCCGGGGCAATGAAAAACTGTTTTTT.